A few counts support the clone carrying this T cell receptor (beta chain). Only in-frame clones appear in the TCRdb table, and some are missing; sequencing was by immunoSEQ multiplex PCR. The table records roughly 500,000 clones, roughly 85% of them present only once. Trimming at V came to 4 bases and at J to 3 bases, leaving 4 bases not matched to a gene. From germline, CDR1 is LGHNA and CDR2 YNFKEQ. CDR3 size: 14 residues. This sample was taken from a study of blood T cell repertoires in COVID-19. The receptor comes from a human donor in a cohort sampled during active COVID-19. The chain joins TRBV4-2 to TRBJ2-7; 9 bases fit TRBD2. The sequenced sample was peripheral blood. The DNA for the CDR3 is TGTGCCAGCAGCCGTCCGACTAGCGGCTACGAGCAGTACTTC. Translating it yields CASSRPTSGYEQYF.